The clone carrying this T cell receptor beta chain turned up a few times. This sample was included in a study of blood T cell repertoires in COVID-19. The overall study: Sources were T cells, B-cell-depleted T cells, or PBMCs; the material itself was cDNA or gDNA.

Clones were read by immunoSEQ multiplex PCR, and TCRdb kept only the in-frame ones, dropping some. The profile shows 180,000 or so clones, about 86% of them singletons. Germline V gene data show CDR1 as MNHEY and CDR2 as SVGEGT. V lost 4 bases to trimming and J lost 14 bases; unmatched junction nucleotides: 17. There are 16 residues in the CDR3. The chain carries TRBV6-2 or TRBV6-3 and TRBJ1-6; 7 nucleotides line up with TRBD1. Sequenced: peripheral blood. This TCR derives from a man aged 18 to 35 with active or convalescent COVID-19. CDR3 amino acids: CASSWEPGQPTPALHF. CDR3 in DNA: TGTGCCAGCAGTTGGGAGCCGGGACAGCCTACCCCGGCCCTCCACTTT.